This T cell receptor beta chain was recovered during a study of response to subunit inactivated influenza vaccine. This clonotype showed up many times. There are 13 residues in the CDR3. The V segment lost 5 bases and the J segment 6 bases; nucleotides outside the gene matches: 5. TCRdb recomputed calls from the RT-PCR reads with MiXCR, one row per CDR3 protein. The sample has hundreds of thousands of distinct CDR3 sequences, about 18% seen once. The TCR originated in a man aged 45 to 65 who received an inactivated influenza vaccine. Material: PBMCs from blood, obtained approximately 5 days after vaccination. The chain recombines TRBV12-3 or TRBV12-4 with TRBJ2-5; 8 bases line up with TRBD1. CDR3 DNA: TGTGCCAGCAGTCGGGACAGGTTCAAGACCCAGTACTTC. As protein: CASSRDRFKTQYF.